Listed here are 9 T cell receptor beta chains from one sample, sequenced in a study of blood T cell repertoires in COVID-19. The assay was immunoSEQ multiplex PCR, and TCRdb's table has in-frame clones only and misses some. The data contain about 190,000 clones, about 83% of them singletons. Sequencing input: PBMCs or T cells enriched from blood (not recorded which). The receptors come from a woman aged 25 to 39 who had recovered from COVID-19.

This clone has a single count. This chain joins TRBV7-2 and TRBJ2-3; 9 bases fit TRBD1. V gave up 3 bases and J gave up 2 bases; unmatched junction bases: 3. The germline V gene has CDR1 SGHTA and CDR2 FQGNSA. The CDR3 has 15 residues. CDR3 protein: CASSFGTGITDTQYF. As DNA, the CDR3 is TGTGCCAGCAGCTTTGGGACAGGGATCACAGATACGCAGTATTTT.

The chain links TRBV27 to TRBJ1-1; D is possibly TRBD1 (5 bases). Trimming cost V 6 bases and J 7 bases, with 9 bases left between them. The CDR3 has 11 amino acids. CDR1 and CDR2 from the germline V gene are MNHEY and SMNVEV (reference sequence). The CDR3 sequence is CASSNGGEAFF. DNA of the CDR3: TGTGCCAGCAGCAACGGGGGTGAAGCTTTCTTT.

The chain employs TRBV5-1 and TRBJ2-1; the match to TRBD2 covers 12 bases. The J segment lost 8 bases and the V segment lost 0 bases, leaving 6 bases of the junction unmatched. The germline gives CDR1 SGHRS, CDR2 YFSETQ. This CDR3 spans 16 amino acids. The CDR3 DNA is TGCGCCAGCAGCTTGGGACTAGCGGGAGATGGGCATGAGCAGTTCTTC. Residues: CASSLGLAGDGHEQFF.

The chain has TRBV13 and TRBJ2-6; 10 nucleotides line up with TRBD2. Germline values: CDR1 PRHDT, CDR2 FYEKMQ (reference sequence). This CDR3 comprises 18 residues. J was trimmed by 0 bases and V by 5 bases; bases with no gene match: 7. The CDR3 bases are TGTGCCAGCAGCGTAACCGGGACTAGCGACTCTGGGGCCAACGTCCTGACTTTC. Translation gives CASSVTGTSDSGANVLTF.

CDR3 sequence: CASSPGSGSAYEQYF. The CDR3 bases are TGTGCCAGCAGCCCCGGTAGCGGGTCAGCCTACGAGCAGTACTTC. The chain combines TRBV7-8 with TRBJ2-7, with 7 bases aligning to TRBD2. V shed 5 bases and J 2 bases; nucleotides not matched to a gene: 9. CDR3 length: 15 residues. Germline V lookup: CDR1 SGHVS, CDR2 FQNEAQ.

The chain uses TRBV27 and TRBJ2-3; no firm D call. V gave up 3 bases and J gave up 4 bases, with 8 bases separating them. CDR1 and CDR2 (germline): MNHEY, SMNVEV (reference sequence). The CDR3 extends over 13 amino acids. CDR3 nucleotides: TGTGCCAGCAGTTTTATGGCTTCAGATACGCAGTATTTT. This codes for CASSFMASDTQYF.

The V gene is TRBV4-1, the J gene TRBJ2-1; TRBD2 aligns across 10 bases. V dropped 2 bases and J dropped 14; count of bases not matched to a gene: 6. The germline V gene has CDR1 MGHRA and CDR2 YSYEKL. The CDR3 loop spans 13 amino acids. The DNA for the CDR3 is TGCGCCAGCAGCCAAACAGCGGGAGGGCCGGAGTTCTTC. Encoded protein: CASSQTAGGPEFF.

The chain carries TRBV6-4 and TRBJ1-5; D is possibly TRBD1 (6 bases). The CDR3 has 13 residues. Germline lookup yields CDR1 MRHNA and CDR2 SNTAGT. The germline V and J ends were trimmed by 8 bases and 7 bases, with 15 bases remaining between them. DNA of the CDR3: TGTGCCAGCGACGACGCAGGGGTGCAGCCCCAGCATTTT. Its protein product is CASDDAGVQPQHF.

Only a few counts were recorded for this clone. The chain couples TRBV5-1 to TRBJ2-1; 7 bases fit TRBD2. Germline-derived CDR1 and CDR2 are SGHRS and YFSETQ. V gave up 1 base and J gave up 3 bases; unmatched junction bases: 7. The CDR3 sequence is 16 residues long. The CDR3 protein is CASSLISGGGYNEQFF. The CDR3 nucleotides read TGCGCCAGCAGCTTGATTAGTGGCGGGGGCTACAATGAGCAGTTCTTC.